This entry describes one TCR beta chain. Its antigen is not known. The junction differs from germline at one of its ends, possibly a read error. These data originate in a study of cytomegalovirus exposure and HLA in healthy donors. Study-level points and caveats: In a later analysis, productive TCRs from donors in an Asian-associated ancestry cluster reportedly carried fewer N-insertions than the cohort mean.

The length of the CDR3 is 15 residues. Germline CDR1 and CDR2: LNHDA and SQIVND (reference sequence). This PCR relied on a set of 60 Vbeta primers and 13 Jbeta primers. The method was immunoSEQ multiplex PCR; TCRdb's version includes in-frame clones alone and lacks a portion of them. Of roughly 150,000 clones in the sample, around 80% were seen once. The chain has TRBV19 and TRBJ2-7; 11 bases line up with TRBD2. Sequenced sample: PBMCs. This sequence originates from a man between 18 and 29 years old in good health and CMV-seronegative. Here the CDR3 reads CASSIGTSGAYGQYF. CDR3 sequence (DNA): TGTGCCAGTAGTATCGGGACTAGCGGAGCATACGGGCAGTACTTC.